This T cell receptor (beta chain) originates from a study of regulatory T cells in long-lasting Graves disease. General observations from the study: Gene preferences differed: TRBV28, TRBJ1-2, TRBJ2-5 in persistent cases.

The sample's time point: newly diagnosed GD, antithyroid drugs for less than 3 months. Researchers made the TCR library from RNA that was extracted from PBMCs. V was shortened by 6 bases and J by 3 bases, with 18 bases between the two germline ends. Germline loops: CDR1 MDHEN, CDR2 SYDVKM. This CDR3 has 16 residues. A note on this clonotype: What it recognizes is unknown.

Arm-PCR of CDR3 regions with iRepertoire HTBI primers generated TCR beta libraries. TCRdb re-called the multiplex PCR reads through MiXCR, storing one row per CDR3 protein. Of a few hundred thousand distinct CDR3 sequences in the sample, roughly 15% are singletons; the top ten hold around 20%. These same records also appear under a second study, on T cells in Graves' hyperthyroidism and ophthalmopathy. Per that study: Lactation, pregnancy, other autoimmune disease or uncontrolled infection led to exclusion of patients.

The sample in question was peripheral blood mononuclear cells (PBMCs), obtained at new diagnosis, from a patient treated with antithyroid drugs. The V gene is TRBV28, the J gene TRBJ2-1, with D perhaps being TRBD1 or TRBD2 (7 bases each). This TCR derives from a woman aged 18-30 years with Graves disease. In DNA, the CDR3 is TGTGCCAGCAGGTCCCTCTCCAGGGGGGGCTACAATGAGCAGTTCTTC. Its protein product is CASRSLSRGGYNEQFF.